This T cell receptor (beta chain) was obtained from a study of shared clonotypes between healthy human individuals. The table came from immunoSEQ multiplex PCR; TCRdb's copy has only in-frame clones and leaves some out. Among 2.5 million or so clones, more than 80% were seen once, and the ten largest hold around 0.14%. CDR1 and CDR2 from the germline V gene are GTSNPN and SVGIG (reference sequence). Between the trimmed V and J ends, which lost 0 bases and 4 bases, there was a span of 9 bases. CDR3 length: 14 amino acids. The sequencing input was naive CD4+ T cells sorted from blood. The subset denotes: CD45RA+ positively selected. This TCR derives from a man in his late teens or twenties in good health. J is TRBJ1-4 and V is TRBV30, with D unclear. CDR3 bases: TGTGCCTGGAGTGTATCTGAGTATAATGAAAAACTGTTTTTT. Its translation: CAWSVSEYNEKLFF.